These 13 T cell receptor beta chains were sequenced from one sample in a study of CXCR3-negative and CXCR3-positive naive CD8 T cells. Study-wide results and limits: Relative to CXCR3-negative naive cells, CXCR3-positive naive cells had more hydrophobic TRB CDR3s.

Their cognate antigens are unknown. Each TRB cDNA library was prepared by 5' RACE (with UMI labels). TCRdb re-called the 5' RACE reads and shows each CDR3 protein once, DNA omitted. Recorded for this sample: approximately 6,000 distinct CDR3 sequences. The specimen sequenced was naive CXCR3+ CD8+ T cells from blood. Documented subset: CD45RO-CCR7+CD27+CD95- naive CD8+ T cells expressing CXCR3 (TNR3+). The receptors were sampled from a human donor in good health. Some clones in this sample may be carry-over from other donors' samples.

The chain carries TRBV11-2 and TRBJ2-5; TCRdb's D gene call, TRBD1, goes unchecked for lack of DNA. The CDR3 is 13 residues long. Germline V gives CDR1 SGHAT, CDR2 FQNNGV. CDR3 region: CASSTWAEETQYF.

V gene TRBV28 combines with J gene TRBJ2-3; TCRdb gives TRBD2 as the D gene, but with no DNA this cannot be confirmed. Germline V gene data show CDR1 as MDHEN and CDR2 as SYDVKM. This CDR3 comprises 16 residues. The CDR3 region is CASSSAREDPTDTQYF.

This clonotype counts as medium-sized by frequency. This chain uses TRBV28 with TRBJ1-1; the D gene TCRdb calls, TRBD1, cannot be checked with no DNA. The CDR3 length is 14 residues. Germline V lookup: CDR1 MDHEN, CDR2 SYDVKM. This chain's CDR3 is CASSSEIGGTEAFF.

The chain joins TRBV29-1 to TRBJ2-1; the D gene TCRdb calls, TRBD2, cannot be checked with no DNA. Looked up from germline, CDR1 is SQVTM and CDR2 is ANQGSEA. This CDR3 is built from 17 residues. This CDR3 reads CSVEVLLAGGAVNEQFF.

This chain connects TRBV12-3 or TRBV12-4 to TRBJ2-3; as DNA is missing, the TRBD2 call by TCRdb cannot be tested. CDR3 length: 16 amino acids. CDR3 sequence: CASSLAWTGVADTQYF.

The CDR3 spells CASSFHLNEQFF. The chain joins TRBV5-4 to TRBJ2-1. The germline gives CDR1 SGHNT, CDR2 YYREEE (reference sequence). CDR3 length: 12 amino acids.

The chain joins TRBV12-5 to TRBJ2-1; the D call from TCRdb, TRBD2, cannot be confirmed without DNA. The CDR3 loop spans 16 amino acids. Per the germline V gene, CDR1 is LGHNT and CDR2 is FRNRAP. The CDR3 loop reads CASGLATSGRIGEQFF.

CDR3 loop: CASSDSQGQQDTQYF. The V gene is TRBV10-1, the J gene TRBJ2-3; TCRdb's D call, TRBD2, is unchecked because there is no DNA. Germline lookup yields CDR1 WNHNN and CDR2 SYGVQD (reference sequence). The CDR3 spans 15 residues.

By frequency, this clonotype registers medium-sized. V gene TRBV5-1 combines with J gene TRBJ2-5; TCRdb's assignment of TRBD1 cannot be checked, as there is no DNA. The CDR3 consists of 13 residues. Germline CDR1 reads SGHRS; CDR2 reads YFSETQ. CDR3: CASSSPGQETQYF.

This chain links TRBV19 with TRBJ1-1. This CDR3 contains 12 residues. Germline CDR1 and CDR2: LNHDA and SQIVND (reference sequence). CDR3 region: CASNSGITEAFF.

The chain has TRBV7-8 and TRBJ2-1; with no DNA, the TCRdb D assignment of TRBD2 cannot be verified. The CDR3 contains 15 residues. Germline CDR1 SGHVS, CDR2 FQNEAQ. CDR3 residues: CASSHTSGSHNEQFF. Drawing the rest from reference TRBV7-8 and TRBJ2-1, the complete variable domain is GAGVSQSPRYKVAKRGQDVALRCDPISGHVSLFWYQQALGQGPEFLTYFQNEAQLDKSGLPSDRFFAERPEGSVSTLKIQRTQQEDSAVYLCASSHTSGSHNEQFFGPGTRLTVL.

This clonotype is called medium-sized based on its frequency. Here the CDR3 reads CSARADSSYNEQFF. The V call is TRBV20-1, the J call TRBJ2-1. The CDR3 is 14 amino acids. Germline-derived CDR1 and CDR2 are DFQATT and SNEGSKA (reference sequence).

The rearrangement joins TRBV7-6 to TRBJ1-1; TCRdb selects TRBD1, and the lack of DNA leaves this call unchecked. Germline V gene data show CDR1 as SGHVS and CDR2 as FNYEAQ. The CDR3 has 16 amino acids. This chain's CDR3 is CASSYARGGMNTEAFF.